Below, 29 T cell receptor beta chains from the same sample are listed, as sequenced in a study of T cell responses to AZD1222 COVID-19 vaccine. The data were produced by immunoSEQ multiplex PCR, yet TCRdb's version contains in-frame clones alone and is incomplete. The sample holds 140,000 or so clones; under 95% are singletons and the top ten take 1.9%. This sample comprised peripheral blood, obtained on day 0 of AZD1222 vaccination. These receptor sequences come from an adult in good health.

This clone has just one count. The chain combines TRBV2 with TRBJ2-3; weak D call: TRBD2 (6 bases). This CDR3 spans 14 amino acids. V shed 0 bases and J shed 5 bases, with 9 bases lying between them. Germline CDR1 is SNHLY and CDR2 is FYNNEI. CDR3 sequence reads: CASSEASGGDTQYF. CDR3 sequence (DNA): TGTGCCAGCAGTGAAGCTAGCGGCGGAGATACGCAGTATTTT.

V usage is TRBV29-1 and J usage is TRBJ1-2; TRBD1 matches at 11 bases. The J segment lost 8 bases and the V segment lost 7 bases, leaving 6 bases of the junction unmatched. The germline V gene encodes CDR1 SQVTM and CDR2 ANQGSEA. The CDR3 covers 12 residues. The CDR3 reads CSAGGQGEGYTF. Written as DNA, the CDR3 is TGCAGCGCCGGGGGACAGGGGGAAGGCTACACCTTC.

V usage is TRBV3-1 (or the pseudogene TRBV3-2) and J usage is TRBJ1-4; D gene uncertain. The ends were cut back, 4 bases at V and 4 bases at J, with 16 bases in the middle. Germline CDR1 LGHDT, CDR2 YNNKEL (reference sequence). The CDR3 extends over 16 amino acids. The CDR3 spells CASSPGRMLVNEKLFF. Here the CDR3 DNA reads TGTGCCAGCAGCCCCGGACGGATGCTGGTTAATGAAAAACTGTTTTTT.

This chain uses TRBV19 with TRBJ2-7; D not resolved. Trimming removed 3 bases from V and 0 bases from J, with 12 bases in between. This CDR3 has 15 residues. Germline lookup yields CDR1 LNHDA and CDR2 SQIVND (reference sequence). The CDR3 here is CASSIAARTSYEQYF. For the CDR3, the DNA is TGTGCCAGTAGTATCGCCGCCAGGACCTCCTACGAGCAGTACTTC. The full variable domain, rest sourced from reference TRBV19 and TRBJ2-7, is DGGITQSPKYLFRKEGQNVTLSCEQNLNHDAMYWYRQDPGQGLRLIYYSQIVNDFQKGDIAEGYSVSREKKESFPLTVTSAQKNPTAFYLCASSIAARTSYEQYFGPGTRLTVT.

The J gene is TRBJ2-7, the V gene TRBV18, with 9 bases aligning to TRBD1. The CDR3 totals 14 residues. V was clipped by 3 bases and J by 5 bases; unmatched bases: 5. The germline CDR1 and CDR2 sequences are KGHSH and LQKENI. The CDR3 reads CASSPGTGYNEQYF. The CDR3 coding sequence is TGTGCCAGCTCACCCGGGACAGGGTACAACGAGCAGTACTTC.

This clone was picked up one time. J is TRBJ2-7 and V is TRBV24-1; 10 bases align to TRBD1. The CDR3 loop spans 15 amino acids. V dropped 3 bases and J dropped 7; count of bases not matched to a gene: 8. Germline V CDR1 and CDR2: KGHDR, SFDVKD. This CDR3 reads CATSDPLRDRGEQYF. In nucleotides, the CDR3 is TGTGCCACCAGTGATCCGCTCCGGGACAGGGGAGAGCAGTACTTC.

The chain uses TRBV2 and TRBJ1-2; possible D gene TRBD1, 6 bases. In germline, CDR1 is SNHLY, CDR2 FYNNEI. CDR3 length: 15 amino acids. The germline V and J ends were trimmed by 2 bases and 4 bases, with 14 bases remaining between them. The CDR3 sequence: CASSERDTGGYGYTF. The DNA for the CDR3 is TGTGCCAGCAGTGAAAGGGACACCGGCGGCTATGGCTACACCTTC.

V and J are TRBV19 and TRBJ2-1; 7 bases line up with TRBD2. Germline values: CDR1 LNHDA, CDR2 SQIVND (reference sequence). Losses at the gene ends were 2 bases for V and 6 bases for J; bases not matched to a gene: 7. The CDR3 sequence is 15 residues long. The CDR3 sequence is CASSIMGGSSNEQFF. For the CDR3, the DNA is TGTGCCAGTAGTATAATGGGGGGGTCTAGCAATGAGCAGTTCTTC.

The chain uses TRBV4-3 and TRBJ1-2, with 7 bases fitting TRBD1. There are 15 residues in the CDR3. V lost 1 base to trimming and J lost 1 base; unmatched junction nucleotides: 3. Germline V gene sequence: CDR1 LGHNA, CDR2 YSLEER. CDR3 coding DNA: TGCGCCAGCAGCCAAGGATACAGGGGTAACTATGGCTACACCTTC. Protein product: CASSQGYRGNYGYTF.

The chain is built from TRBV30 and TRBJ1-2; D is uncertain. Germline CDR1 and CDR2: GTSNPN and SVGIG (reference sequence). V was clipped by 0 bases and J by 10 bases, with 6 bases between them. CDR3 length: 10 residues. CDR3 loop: CAWSVVYYTF. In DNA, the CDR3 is TGTGCCTGGAGTGTGGTTTACTACACCTTC.

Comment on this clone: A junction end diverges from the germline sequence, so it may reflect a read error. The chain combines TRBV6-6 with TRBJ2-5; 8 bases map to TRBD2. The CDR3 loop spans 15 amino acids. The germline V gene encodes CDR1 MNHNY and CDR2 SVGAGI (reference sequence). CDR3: CASSAGVAGSSQGNF. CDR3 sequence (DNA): TGTGCCAGCAGCGCCGGGGTAGCGGGGAGTTCACAGGGTAACTTC.

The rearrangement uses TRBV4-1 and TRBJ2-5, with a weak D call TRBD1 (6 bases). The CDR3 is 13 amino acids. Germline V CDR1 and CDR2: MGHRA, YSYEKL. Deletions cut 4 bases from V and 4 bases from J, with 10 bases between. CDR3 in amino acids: CASSLRGSETQYF. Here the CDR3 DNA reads TGCGCCAGCAGCCTCAGGGGATCAGAGACCCAGTACTTC.

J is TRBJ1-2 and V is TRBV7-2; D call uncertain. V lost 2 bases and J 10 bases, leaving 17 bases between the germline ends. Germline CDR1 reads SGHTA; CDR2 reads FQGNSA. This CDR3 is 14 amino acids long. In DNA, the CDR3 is TGTGCCAGCAGCTTACAGACCTCTACATGGGACTACACCTTC. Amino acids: CASSLQTSTWDYTF.

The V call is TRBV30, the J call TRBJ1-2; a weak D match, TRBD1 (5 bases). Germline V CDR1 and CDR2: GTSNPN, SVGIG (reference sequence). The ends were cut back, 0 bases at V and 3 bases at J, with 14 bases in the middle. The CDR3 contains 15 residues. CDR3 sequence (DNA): TGTGCCTGGAGTGTAACCCTCCGGGGGTACTATGGCTACACCTTC. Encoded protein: CAWSVTLRGYYGYTF.

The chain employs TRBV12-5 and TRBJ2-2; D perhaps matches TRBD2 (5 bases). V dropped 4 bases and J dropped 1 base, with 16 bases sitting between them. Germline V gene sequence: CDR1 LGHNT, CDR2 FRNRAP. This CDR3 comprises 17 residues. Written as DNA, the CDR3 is TGTGCTAGTGGTTCGATGATCGGACGGGAGAACACCGGGGAGCTGTTTTTT. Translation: CASGSMIGRENTGELFF.

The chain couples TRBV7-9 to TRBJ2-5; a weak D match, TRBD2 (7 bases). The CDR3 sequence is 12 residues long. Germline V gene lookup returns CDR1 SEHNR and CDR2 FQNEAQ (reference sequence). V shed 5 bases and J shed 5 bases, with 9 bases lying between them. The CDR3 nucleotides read TGTGCCAGCAGCCGGGGGGCGGAGACCCAGTACTTC. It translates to CASSRGAETQYF.

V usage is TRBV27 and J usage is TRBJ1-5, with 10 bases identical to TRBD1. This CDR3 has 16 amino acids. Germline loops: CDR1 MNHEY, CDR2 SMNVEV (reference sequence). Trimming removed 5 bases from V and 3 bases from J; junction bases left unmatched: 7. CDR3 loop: CASSRQGAYYNQPQHF. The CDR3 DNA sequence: TGTGCCAGCAGTCGACAGGGGGCGTATTACAATCAGCCCCAGCATTTT.

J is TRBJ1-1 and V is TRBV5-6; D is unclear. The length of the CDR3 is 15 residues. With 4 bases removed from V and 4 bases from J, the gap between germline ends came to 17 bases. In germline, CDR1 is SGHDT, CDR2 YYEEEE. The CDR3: CASSTMREYGTEAFF. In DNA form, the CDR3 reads TGTGCCAGCAGCACTATGAGGGAATATGGCACTGAAGCTTTCTTT.

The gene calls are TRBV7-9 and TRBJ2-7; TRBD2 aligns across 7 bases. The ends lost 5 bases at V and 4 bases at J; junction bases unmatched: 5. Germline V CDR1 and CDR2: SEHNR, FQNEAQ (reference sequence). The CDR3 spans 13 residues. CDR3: CASSHGTKYEQYF. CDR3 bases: TGTGCCAGCAGCCACGGGACTAAGTACGAGCAGTACTTC.

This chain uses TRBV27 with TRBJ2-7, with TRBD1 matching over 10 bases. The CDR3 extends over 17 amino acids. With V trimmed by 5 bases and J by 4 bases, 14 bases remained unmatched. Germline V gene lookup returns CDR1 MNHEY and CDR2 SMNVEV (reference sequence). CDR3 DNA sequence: TGTGCCAGCAGTCCATCAACCGGACAGGGGGTGAGTTACGAGCAGTACTTC. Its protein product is CASSPSTGQGVSYEQYF.

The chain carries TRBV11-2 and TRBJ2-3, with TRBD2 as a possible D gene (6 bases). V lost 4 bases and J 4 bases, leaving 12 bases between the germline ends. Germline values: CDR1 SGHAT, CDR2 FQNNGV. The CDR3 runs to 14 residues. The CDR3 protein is CASSSRDLPDTQYF. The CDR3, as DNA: TGTGCCAGCAGCTCACGGGACTTACCAGATACGCAGTATTTT.

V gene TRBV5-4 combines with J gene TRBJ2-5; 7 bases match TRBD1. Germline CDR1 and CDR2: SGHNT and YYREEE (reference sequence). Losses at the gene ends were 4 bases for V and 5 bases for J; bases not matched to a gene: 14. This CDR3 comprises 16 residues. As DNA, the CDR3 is TGTGCCAGCAGCCCACCCGGGACAGCGGCACGTGAGACCCAGTACTTC. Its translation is CASSPPGTAARETQYF.

CDR3 nucleotide sequence: TGTGCCAGCAACCGCGACAGGGTTAATGAAAAACTGTTTTTT. Its protein is CASNRDRVNEKLFF. This sequence joins TRBV7-2 and TRBJ1-4; 7 bases line up with TRBD1. CDR3 length: 14 residues. Germline CDR1 and CDR2: SGHTA and FQGNSA. V lost 7 bases and J lost 4; bases outside the gene matches: 6.

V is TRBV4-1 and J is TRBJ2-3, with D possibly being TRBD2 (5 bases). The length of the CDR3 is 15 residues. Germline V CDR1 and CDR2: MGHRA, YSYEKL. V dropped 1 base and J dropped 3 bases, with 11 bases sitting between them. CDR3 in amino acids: CASSQVGAGTDTQYF. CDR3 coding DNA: TGCGCCAGCAGCCAAGTGGGCGCGGGTACAGATACGCAGTATTTT.

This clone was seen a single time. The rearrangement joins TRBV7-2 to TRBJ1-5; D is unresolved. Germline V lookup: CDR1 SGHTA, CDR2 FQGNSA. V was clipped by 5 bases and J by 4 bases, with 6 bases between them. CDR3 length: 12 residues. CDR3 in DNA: TGTGCCAGCAGCCGACCGAATCAGCCCCAGCATTTT. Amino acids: CASSRPNQPQHF.

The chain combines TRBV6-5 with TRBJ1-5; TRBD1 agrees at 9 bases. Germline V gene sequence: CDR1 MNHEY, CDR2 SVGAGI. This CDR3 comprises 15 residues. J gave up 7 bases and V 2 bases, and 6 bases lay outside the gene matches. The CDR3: CASSYGGQGQQPQHF. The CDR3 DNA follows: TGTGCCAGCAGTTACGGGGGACAGGGCCAGCAGCCCCAGCATTTT.

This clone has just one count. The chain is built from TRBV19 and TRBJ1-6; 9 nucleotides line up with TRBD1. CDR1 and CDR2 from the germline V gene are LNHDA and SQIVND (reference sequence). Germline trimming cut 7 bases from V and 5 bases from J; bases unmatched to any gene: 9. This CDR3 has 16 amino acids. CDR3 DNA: TGTGCCAGTAATACAGGGGGCCGATCCGATAATTCACCCCTCCACTTT. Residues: CASNTGGRSDNSPLHF.

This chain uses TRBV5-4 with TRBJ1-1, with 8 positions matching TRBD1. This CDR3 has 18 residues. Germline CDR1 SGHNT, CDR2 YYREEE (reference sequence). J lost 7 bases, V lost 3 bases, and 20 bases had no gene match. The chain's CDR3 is CASSSEAGTGVLQGEAFF. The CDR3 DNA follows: TGTGCCAGCAGCTCAGAGGCCGGGACAGGCGTTCTACAGGGTGAAGCTTTCTTT.

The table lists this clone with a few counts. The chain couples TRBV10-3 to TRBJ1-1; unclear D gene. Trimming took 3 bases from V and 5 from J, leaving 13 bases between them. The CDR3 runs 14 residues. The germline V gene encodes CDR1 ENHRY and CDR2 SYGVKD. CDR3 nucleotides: TGTGCCATCAGTGAAGGCAGACCACAGACTGAAGCTTTCTTT. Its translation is CAISEGRPQTEAFF.